The 18 T cell receptor beta chains given below trace back to one sample, sequenced in a study of blood T cell repertoires in COVID-19. The table came from immunoSEQ multiplex PCR; TCRdb's copy has only in-frame clones and leaves some out. The sample gives about 150,000 clones, approximately 83% of which show up once; approximately 10% is in the top ten. Sequenced input: PBMCs or T cells enriched from blood (not recorded which). The source of these receptors is a man in his fifties who had recovered from COVID-19.

The chain has TRBV9 and TRBJ2-2, with 12 bases identical to TRBD2. Germline lookup yields CDR1 SGDLS and CDR2 YYNGEE. This CDR3 spans 16 amino acids. V lost 4 bases and J lost 4; bases outside the gene matches: 5. CDR3 in amino acids: CASSKTSGGFTGELFF. In DNA, the CDR3 is TGTGCCAGCAGCAAGACTAGCGGGGGTTTCACCGGGGAGCTGTTTTTT. The variable domain in full, with the rest retrieved from reference TRBV9 and TRBJ2-2, is DSGVTQTPKHLITATGQRVTLRCSPRSGDLSVYWYQQSLDQGLQFLIQYYNGEERAKGNILERFSAQQFPDLHSELNLSSLELGDSALYFCASSKTSGGFTGELFFGEGSRLTVL.

This chain connects TRBV5-1 to TRBJ2-1; possible D gene TRBD1, 6 bases. This CDR3 is 16 amino acids long. Trimming took 0 bases from V and 0 from J, leaving 10 bases between them. The V gene's germline CDR1 is SGHRS and CDR2 YFSETQ. The CDR3 here is CASSLEGTSSYNEQFF. CDR3 bases: TGCGCCAGCAGCTTGGAGGGGACAAGCTCCTACAATGAGCAGTTCTTC.

The chain has TRBV6-5 and TRBJ1-1; D gene unclear. The length of the CDR3 is 10 residues. The V end was cut by 8 bases, the J end by 8 bases, with 9 bases between. CDR1 is MNHEY and CDR2 is SVGAGI in the germline V gene. This chain's CDR3 is CASPQMEAFF. The DNA for the CDR3 is TGTGCCAGCCCCCAGATGGAAGCTTTCTTT.

At least ten counts were recorded for this clone. The chain links TRBV7-9 to TRBJ2-5; TRBD1 matches at 9 bases. The CDR3 consists of 13 residues. Germline V CDR1 and CDR2: SEHNR, FQNEAQ (reference sequence). Trimming removed 8 bases from V and 5 bases from J; junction bases left unmatched: 6. The CDR3, as DNA: TGTGCCAGCGGTACAGGGGGCTTGGAGACCCAGTACTTC. This gives the protein CASGTGGLETQYF.

This rearrangement joins TRBV7-8 to TRBJ2-2; D is possibly TRBD2 (6 bases). CDR1 is SGHVS and CDR2 is FQNEAQ in the germline V gene. The CDR3 length is 16 residues. The germline V and J ends were trimmed by 5 bases and 4 bases, with 17 bases remaining between them. In DNA, the CDR3 is TGTGCCAGCAGCAGTGCCCGGGAGCTGGGCACCGGGGAGCTGTTTTTT. Amino acid sequence: CASSSARELGTGELFF.

This clone was seen a few times. This chain joins TRBV6-6 and TRBJ1-5; the D gene is possibly TRBD1 (6 bases). Germline V gene data show CDR1 as MNHNY and CDR2 as SVGAGI (reference sequence). The CDR3 loop spans 19 amino acids. Trimming took off 5 bases at V and 1 base at J, with 24 bases between the two ends. DNA for the CDR3: TGTGCCAGCAGTCCCCAACCCCACTTGACAACAGGGAGCAATCAGCCCCAGCATTTT. It specifies CASSPQPHLTTGSNQPQHF.

This clone has only a few counts. This chain links TRBV2 with TRBJ2-2; 8 bases match TRBD1. This CDR3 has 16 amino acids. J gave up 4 bases and V 6 bases, and 10 bases lay outside the gene matches. Per germline, CDR1 SNHLY and CDR2 FYNNEI. For the CDR3, the DNA is TGTGCCAGCAGGGGACAGGATCTAGTTGGCACCGGGGAGCTGTTTTTT. Its translation: CASRGQDLVGTGELFF.

The gene calls are TRBV19 and TRBJ1-2; 7 bases align to TRBD1. CDR1 and CDR2 from the germline V gene are LNHDA and SQIVND (reference sequence). This CDR3 has 14 residues. Trimming took 8 bases from V and 5 from J; bases not matched to a gene: 11. CDR3 loop: CASLPGQSVYGYTF. The CDR3 DNA is TGTGCCAGTTTGCCGGGACAGTCAGTTTATGGCTACACCTTC.

The CDR3 nucleotides read TGTGCCAGCAGTTGGGGACAGGGAAAGACCCAGTACTTC. Protein sequence: CASSWGQGKTQYF. The chain couples TRBV6-5 to TRBJ2-5, with 9 bases identical to TRBD1. V lost 4 bases, J lost 6 bases, and 3 bases stayed unmatched. Germline CDR1 reads MNHEY; CDR2 reads SVGAGI. The CDR3 sequence is 13 residues long.

CDR3 bases: TGTGCCAGCAGAGCTCAGGGGGTAGATCAGCCCCAGCATTTT. Encoded protein: CASRAQGVDQPQHF. The V and J genes are TRBV27 and TRBJ1-5, with 7 bases matching TRBD1. Looked up from germline, CDR1 is MNHEY and CDR2 is SMNVEV (reference sequence). V was pared by 6 bases and J by 5 bases, with 7 bases of the junction left unmatched. This CDR3 comprises 14 residues.

Note on this clone: Other nucleotide sequences from this sample produce the same CDR3. The rearrangement uses TRBV7-2 and TRBJ1-5, with D maybe TRBD1 (6 bases). This CDR3 has 13 amino acids. V dropped 5 bases and J dropped 4 bases, with 9 bases sitting between them. Germline-derived CDR1 and CDR2 are SGHTA and FQGNSA. The CDR3 loop reads CASSTQGNQPQHF. DNA of the CDR3: TGTGCCAGCAGCACTCAGGGGAATCAGCCCCAGCATTTT.

The V gene is TRBV7-2, the J gene TRBJ1-6; D possibly corresponds to TRBD1 (5 bases). The CDR3 runs 15 residues. The V gene's germline CDR1 is SGHTA and CDR2 FQGNSA. The germline V and J ends were trimmed by 2 bases and 3 bases, with 8 bases remaining between them. This CDR3 reads CASSLQTVYNSPLHF. CDR3 nucleotide sequence: TGTGCCAGCAGCTTACAGACAGTCTATAATTCACCCCTCCACTTT.

V gene TRBV28 combines with J gene TRBJ1-4; TRBD1 matches 9 bases. Losses at the gene ends were 5 bases for V and 7 bases for J; bases not matched to a gene: 8. In germline, CDR1 is MDHEN, CDR2 SYDVKM. The CDR3 extends over 15 amino acids. The CDR3 reads CASSPADRGFEKLFF. CDR3 in DNA: TGTGCCAGCAGTCCCGCGGACAGGGGTTTTGAAAAACTGTTTTTT.

This sequence joins TRBV25-1 and TRBJ1-3; D not resolved. The germline CDR1 and CDR2 sequences are MGHDK and SYGVNS. CDR3 length: 15 residues. The V end was cut by 1 base, the J end by 0 bases, with 7 bases between. DNA of the CDR3: TGTGCCAGCAGTGAATCCGGAGGCTCTGGAAACACCATATATTTT. Translation gives CASSESGGSGNTIYF.

The chain combines TRBV15 with TRBJ2-1, with 8 bases identical to TRBD2. This CDR3 region has 18 residues. The J segment lost 8 bases and the V segment lost 1 base, leaving 16 bases of the junction unmatched. Germline CDR1 is LNHNV and CDR2 is YYDKDF (reference sequence). For the CDR3, the DNA is TGTGCCACCAGCAGAGGGAGGGCGGGGGGCACCCGGGGCGATGAGCAGTTCTTC. Its translation is CATSRGRAGGTRGDEQFF.

This rearrangement joins TRBV6-2 or TRBV6-3 to TRBJ1-5, with TRBD1 identical over 7 bases. This CDR3 region has 15 residues. Germline V lookup: CDR1 MNHEY, CDR2 SVGEGT. V lost 6 bases to trimming and J lost 7 bases; unmatched junction nucleotides: 12. This CDR3 is CASSYRGRGRQPQHF. In nucleotides, the CDR3 is TGTGCCAGCAGCTATCGGGGTAGGGGGCGACAGCCCCAGCATTTT.

This sequence joins TRBV7-2 and TRBJ1-1, with TRBD1 identical over 8 bases. The CDR3 loop spans 14 amino acids. The V gene end was trimmed by 6 bases and the J gene end by 3 bases; junction bases not matched to a gene: 6. In germline, CDR1 is SGHTA, CDR2 FQGNSA. CDR3 protein: CASSSGGGDTEAFF. CDR3 in DNA: TGTGCCAGCAGTTCAGGGGGCGGGGACACTGAAGCTTTCTTT.

The gene calls are TRBV12-3 or TRBV12-4 and TRBJ1-3, with D uncertain. Between the trimmed V and J ends, which lost 2 bases and 4 bases, there was a span of 6 bases. The CDR3 runs to 13 residues. The CDR3 DNA follows: TGTGCCAGCAGTTTAAATGCGGGAAACACCATATATTTT. Encoded protein: CASSLNAGNTIYF.